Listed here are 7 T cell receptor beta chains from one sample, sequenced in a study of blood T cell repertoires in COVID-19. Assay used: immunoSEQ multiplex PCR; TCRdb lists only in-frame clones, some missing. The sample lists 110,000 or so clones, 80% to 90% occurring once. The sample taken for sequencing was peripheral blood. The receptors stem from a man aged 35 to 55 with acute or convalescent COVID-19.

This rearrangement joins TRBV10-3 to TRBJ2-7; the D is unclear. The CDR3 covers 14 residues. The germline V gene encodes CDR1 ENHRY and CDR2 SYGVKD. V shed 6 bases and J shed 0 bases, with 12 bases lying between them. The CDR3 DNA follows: TGTGCCATCAGACCCGACAAGATCTCCTACGAGCAGTACTTC. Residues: CAIRPDKISYEQYF.

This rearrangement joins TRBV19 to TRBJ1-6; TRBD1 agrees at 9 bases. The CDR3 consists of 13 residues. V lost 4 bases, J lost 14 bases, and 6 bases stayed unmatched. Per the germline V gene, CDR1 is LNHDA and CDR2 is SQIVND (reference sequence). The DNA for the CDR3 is TGTGCCAGTAGTACGACAGGGGGTAGAACCCTCCACTTT. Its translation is CASSTTGGRTLHF. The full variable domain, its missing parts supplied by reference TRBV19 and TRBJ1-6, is DGGITQSPKYLFRKEGQNVTLSCEQNLNHDAMYWYRQDPGQGLRLIYYSQIVNDFQKGDIAEGYSVSREKKESFPLTVTSAQKNPTAFYLCASSTTGGRTLHFGNGTRLTVT.

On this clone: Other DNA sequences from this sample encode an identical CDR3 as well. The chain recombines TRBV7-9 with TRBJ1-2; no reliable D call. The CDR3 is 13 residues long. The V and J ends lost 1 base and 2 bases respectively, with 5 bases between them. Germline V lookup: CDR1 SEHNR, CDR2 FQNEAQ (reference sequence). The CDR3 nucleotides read TGTGCCAGCAGCTTAGACTCGAACTATGGCTACACCTTC. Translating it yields CASSLDSNYGYTF.

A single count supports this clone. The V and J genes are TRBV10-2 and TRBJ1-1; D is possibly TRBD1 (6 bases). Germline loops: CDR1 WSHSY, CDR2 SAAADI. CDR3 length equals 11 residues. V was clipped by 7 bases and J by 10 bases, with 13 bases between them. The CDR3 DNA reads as TGCGCCAGCATATCACAGGGTTCAGCTTTCTTT. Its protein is CASISQGSAFF.

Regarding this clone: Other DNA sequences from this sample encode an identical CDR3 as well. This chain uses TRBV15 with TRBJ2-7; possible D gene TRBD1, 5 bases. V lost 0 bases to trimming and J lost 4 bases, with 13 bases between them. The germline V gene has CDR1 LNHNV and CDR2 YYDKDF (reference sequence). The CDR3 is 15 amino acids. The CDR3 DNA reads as TGTGCCACCAGCAGAGATCCAGGGTCCACGTACGAGCAGTACTTC. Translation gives CATSRDPGSTYEQYF.

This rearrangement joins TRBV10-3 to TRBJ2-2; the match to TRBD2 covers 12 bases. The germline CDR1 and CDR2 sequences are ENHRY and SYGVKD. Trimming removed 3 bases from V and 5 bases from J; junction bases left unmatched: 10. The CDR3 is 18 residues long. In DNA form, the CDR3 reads TGTGCCATCAGTGAACCCCACCCGCTAGCGGGGGGGACCGGGGAGCTGTTTTTT. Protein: CAISEPHPLAGGTGELFF.

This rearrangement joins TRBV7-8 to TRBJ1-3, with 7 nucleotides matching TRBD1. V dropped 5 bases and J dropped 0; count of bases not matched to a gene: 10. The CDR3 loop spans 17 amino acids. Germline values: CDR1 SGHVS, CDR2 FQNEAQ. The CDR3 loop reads CASSNYLQGRSGNTIYF. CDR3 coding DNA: TGTGCCAGCAGCAATTATTTACAGGGGCGCTCTGGAAACACCATATATTTT.